This note documents a single T cell receptor (beta chain) sequence. What it recognizes is unknown. In germline, CDR1 is LNHDA, CDR2 SQIVND (reference sequence). The CDR3 spans 14 residues. Trimming removed 5 bases from V and 6 bases from J, with 14 bases in between. This record comes from a study of T cell responses to AZD1222 COVID-19 vaccine. Sequenced by immunoSEQ multiplex PCR; TCRdb stores in-frame clones only, minus some. The data show more than 65,000 clones, around 85% seen once. Study-level results: Variant regions that are unmutated are reportedly the target of nearly half of spike-specific TCRs. At baseline, seropositivity was found in only a handful of AZD1222 recipients.

This sequence joins TRBV19 and TRBJ2-1; possible D gene TRBD1, 6 bases. Sample: peripheral blood, taken on day 0 of AZD1222 vaccination. This clonotype was sampled from an adult in good health. The CDR3 nucleotides read TGTGCCAGTAGTTCGTCCGGGACATTCAATGAGCAGTTCTTC. It yields the protein CASSSSGTFNEQFF.